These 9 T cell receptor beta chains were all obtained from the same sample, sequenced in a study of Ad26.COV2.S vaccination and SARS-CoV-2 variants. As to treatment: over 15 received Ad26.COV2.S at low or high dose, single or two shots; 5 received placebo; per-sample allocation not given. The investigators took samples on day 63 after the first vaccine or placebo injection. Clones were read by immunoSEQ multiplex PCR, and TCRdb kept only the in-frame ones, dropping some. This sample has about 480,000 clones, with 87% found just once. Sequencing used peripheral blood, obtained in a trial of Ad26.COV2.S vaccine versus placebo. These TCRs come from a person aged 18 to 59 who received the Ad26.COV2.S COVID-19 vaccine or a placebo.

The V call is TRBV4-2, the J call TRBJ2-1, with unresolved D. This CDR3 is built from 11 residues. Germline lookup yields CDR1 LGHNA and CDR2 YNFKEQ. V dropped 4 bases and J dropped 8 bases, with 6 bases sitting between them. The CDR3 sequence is CASSRRDEQFF. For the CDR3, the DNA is TGTGCCAGCAGCCGCCGGGATGAGCAGTTCTTC.

The CDR3 DNA reads as TGTGCCAGTAGCCTGCTAGCGGGAGTAACCTACAATGAGCAGTTCTTC. Protein: CASSLLAGVTYNEQFF. This rearrangement joins TRBV19 to TRBJ2-1; 10 bases are a match to TRBD2. From germline, CDR1 is LNHDA and CDR2 SQIVND (reference sequence). Trimming removed 6 bases from V and 2 bases from J; junction bases left unmatched: 7. This CDR3 has 16 amino acids.

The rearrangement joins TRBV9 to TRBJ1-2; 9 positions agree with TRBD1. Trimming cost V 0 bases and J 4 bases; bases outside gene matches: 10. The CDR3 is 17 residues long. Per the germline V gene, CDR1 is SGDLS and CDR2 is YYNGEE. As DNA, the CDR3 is TGTGCCAGCAGCGTAGGAGCCTCGACGGGACAGGGCTATGGCTACACCTTC. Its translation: CASSVGASTGQGYGYTF.

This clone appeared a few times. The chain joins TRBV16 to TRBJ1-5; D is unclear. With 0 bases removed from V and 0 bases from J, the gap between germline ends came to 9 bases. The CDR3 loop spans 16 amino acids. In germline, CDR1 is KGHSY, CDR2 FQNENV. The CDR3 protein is CASSQSAHASNQPQHF. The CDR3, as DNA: TGTGCCAGCAGCCAATCCGCACACGCTAGCAATCAGCCCCAGCATTTT.

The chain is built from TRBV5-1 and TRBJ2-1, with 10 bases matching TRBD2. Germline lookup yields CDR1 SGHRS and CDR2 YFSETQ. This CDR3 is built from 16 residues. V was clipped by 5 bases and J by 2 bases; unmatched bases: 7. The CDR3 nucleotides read TGCGCCAGCAGTTACACTAGCGGGAAGGCCTACAATGAGCAGTTCTTC. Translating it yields CASSYTSGKAYNEQFF.

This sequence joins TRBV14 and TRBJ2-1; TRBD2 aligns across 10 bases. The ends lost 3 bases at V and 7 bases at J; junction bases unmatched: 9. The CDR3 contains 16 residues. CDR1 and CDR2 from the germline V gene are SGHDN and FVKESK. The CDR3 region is CASSQLSGRFPNEQFF. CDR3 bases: TGTGCCAGCAGCCAGCTTAGCGGGAGGTTTCCGAATGAGCAGTTCTTC.

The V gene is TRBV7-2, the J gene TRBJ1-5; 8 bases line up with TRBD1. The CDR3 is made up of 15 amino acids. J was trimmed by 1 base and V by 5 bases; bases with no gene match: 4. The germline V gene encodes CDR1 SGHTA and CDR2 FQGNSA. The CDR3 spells CASSLDRGSNQPQHF. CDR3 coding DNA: TGTGCCAGCAGCCTAGACAGGGGAAGCAATCAGCCCCAGCATTTT.

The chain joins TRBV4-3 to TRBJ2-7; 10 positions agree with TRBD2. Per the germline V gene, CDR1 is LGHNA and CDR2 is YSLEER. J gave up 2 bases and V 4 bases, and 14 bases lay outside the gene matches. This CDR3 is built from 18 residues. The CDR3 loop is CASSLRLAGKETPYEQYF. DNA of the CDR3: TGCGCCAGCAGCCTCAGACTAGCGGGTAAAGAGACCCCCTACGAGCAGTACTTC.

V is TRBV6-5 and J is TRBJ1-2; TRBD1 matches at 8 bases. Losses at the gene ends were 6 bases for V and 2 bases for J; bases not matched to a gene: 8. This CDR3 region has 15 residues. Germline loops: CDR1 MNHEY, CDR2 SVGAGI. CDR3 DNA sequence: TGTGCCAGCAGCAGACAGGGGTCGGAAAACTATGGCTACACCTTC. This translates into CASSRQGSENYGYTF.